Included here is one T cell receptor (beta chain) sequence, with context. The content of samples before DNA extraction was roughly 0.9-11 million cryopreserved PBMC. The V end lost 7 bases, the J end lost 6 bases, and 11 bases lay between the germline ends. In germline, CDR1 is SQVTM, CDR2 ANQGSEA. CDR3 size: 11 residues. This record comes from a study of long-term antiretroviral therapy in people with HIV. The run of the v3.0 immunoSEQ assay was at survey level. This table comes from immunoSEQ multiplex PCR, and its TCRdb copy is limited to in-frame clones, with some not included. This table has tens of thousands of clones, 70% to 90% appearing once.

This sample comprised unsorted PBMCs, obtained just before starting antiretroviral therapy. The source of this sequence is a woman under 30 with HIV. V gene TRBV29-1 combines with J gene TRBJ2-3, with unresolved D. In nucleotides, the CDR3 is TGCAGCGCCGGGCGCTCGGATACGCAGTATTTT. Protein: CSAGRSDTQYF.